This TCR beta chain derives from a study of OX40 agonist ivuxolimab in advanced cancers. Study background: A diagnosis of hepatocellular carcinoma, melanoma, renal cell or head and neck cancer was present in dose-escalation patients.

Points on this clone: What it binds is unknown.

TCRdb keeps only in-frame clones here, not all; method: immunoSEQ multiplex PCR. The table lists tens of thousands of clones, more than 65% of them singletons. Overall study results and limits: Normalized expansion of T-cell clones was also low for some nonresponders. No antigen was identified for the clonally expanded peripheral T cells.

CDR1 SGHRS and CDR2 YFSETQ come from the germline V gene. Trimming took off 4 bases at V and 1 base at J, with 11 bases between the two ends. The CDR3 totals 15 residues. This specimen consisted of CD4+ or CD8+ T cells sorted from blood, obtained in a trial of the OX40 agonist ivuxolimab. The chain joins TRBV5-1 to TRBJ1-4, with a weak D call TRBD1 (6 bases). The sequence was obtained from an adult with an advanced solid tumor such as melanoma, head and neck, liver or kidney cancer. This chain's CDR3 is CASSAFRGTNEKLFF. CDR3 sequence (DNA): TGCGCCAGCAGCGCATTCAGGGGAACTAATGAAAAACTGTTTTTT.